The T cell receptor (beta chain) described here comes from a study of blood T cells in healthy people across ages. The CDR3 runs to 13 residues. CDR1 and CDR2 from the germline V gene are SQVTM and ANQGSEA. V lost 4 bases and J 2 bases, leaving 11 bases between the germline ends. A sample-barcoded 5' primer and a J-beta primer mix were used in a second PCR of about 7 to 12 cycles. TCRdb reanalysed the 5' RACE reads using MiXCR and keeps one entry per CDR3 protein. The table has 760,000 or so distinct CDR3 sequences, about 25% seen once; the top ten hold 8% to 10%. This clonotype was picked up many times. These data were also reused for a study on T cells of mothers and their children.

This TCR derives from a boy under 18 in good health. This chain joins TRBV29-1 and TRBJ2-5; D is ambiguous. Sequencing was carried out using blood. As DNA, the CDR3 is TGCAGCGTTGGGGGTGGACCACAAGAGACCCAGTACTTC. Translating it yields CSVGGGPQETQYF.